This T cell receptor beta chain originates from a study of radiation and T cells in renal cell carcinoma. Overall study: Nephrectomy followed 15 Gy stereotactic body radiation by 4 weeks.

Profiled with immunoSEQ multiplex PCR; TCRdb holds only in-frame clones, not every one. The sample shows roughly 130,000 clones, approximately 90% of them seen only once. Time point indicated: blood 2 weeks post-SBRT. As to treatment: 15 Gy SBRT to primary tumor, nephrectomy 4 weeks later. This renal cell carcinoma was of the clear cell type. The receptor was derived from a woman in her 70s with renal cell carcinoma. Sequencing was performed on blood, taken from a patient whose treatment included radiotherapy and nephrectomy.

Written as DNA, the CDR3 is TGTGCCAGCAGCGCAAATATTATACAAGGACAGGGGGGCATAGATACGCAGTATTTT. It translates to CASSANIIQGQGGIDTQYF. The J gene is TRBJ2-3, the V gene TRBV9; 10 positions agree with TRBD1. Per the germline V gene, CDR1 is SGDLS and CDR2 is YYNGEE. The CDR3 sequence is 19 residues long. V lost 3 bases and J lost 5; bases outside the gene matches: 18. Based on the CDR3 plus reference TRBV9 and TRBJ2-3, the full variable domain is DSGVTQTPKHLITATGQRVTLRCSPRSGDLSVYWYQQSLDQGLQFLIQYYNGEERAKGNILERFSAQQFPDLHSELNLSSLELGDSALYFCASSANIIQGQGGIDTQYFGPGTRLTVL.